Below are 21 T cell receptor beta chains sequenced from a single sample in a study of blood T cell repertoires in COVID-19. Clones were sequenced by immunoSEQ multiplex PCR, and TCRdb holds only the in-frame ones, with some missing. The data hold tens of thousands of clones, with roughly 87% observed a single time. Input material: peripheral blood. Source of these receptors: a woman aged 50 to 60 with acute or convalescent COVID-19.

The chain carries TRBV13 and TRBJ1-2; D may be TRBD1 (5 bases). This CDR3 spans 13 amino acids. CDR1 and CDR2 (germline): PRHDT, FYEKMQ (reference sequence). V lost 8 bases, J lost 4 bases, and 14 bases lay in between. The CDR3 is CASSGRAGYGYTF. CDR3 DNA sequence: TGTGCCAGCTCAGGCAGGGCTGGCTATGGCTACACCTTC.

V is TRBV25-1 and J is TRBJ2-7; 7 bases match TRBD2. The germline gives CDR1 MGHDK, CDR2 SYGVNS. The V and J ends lost 6 bases and 6 bases, in that order; junction bases with no gene match: 8. This CDR3 has 13 residues. CDR3 sequence reads: CASRASGVSEQYF. Here the CDR3 DNA reads TGTGCCAGCAGAGCCAGCGGGGTCTCCGAGCAGTACTTC.

The V call is TRBV6-1, the J call TRBJ2-2, with D unresolved. V was clipped by 0 bases and J by 4 bases, with 9 bases between them. The CDR3 is made up of 15 amino acids. Germline V CDR1 and CDR2: MNHNS, SASEGT. CDR3 in DNA: TGTGCCAGCAGTGAAGCCTCTCCAGGCACCGGGGAGCTGTTTTTT. Translated, it gives CASSEASPGTGELFF.

This chain joins TRBV10-3 and TRBJ1-2, with a weak D call TRBD1 (5 bases). This CDR3 has 14 residues. The germline CDR1 and CDR2 sequences are ENHRY and SYGVKD. The ends were cut back, 3 bases at V and 4 bases at J, with 12 bases in the middle. The CDR3 DNA sequence: TGTGCCATCAGTGAAGGGCAGGGTGTCTATGGCTACACCTTC. Amino acids: CAISEGQGVYGYTF.

V and J are TRBV15 and TRBJ2-5, with D possibly being TRBD1 (5 bases). The CDR3 extends over 14 amino acids. Germline V gene sequence: CDR1 LNHNV, CDR2 YYDKDF (reference sequence). Trimming pared 5 bases from V and 5 bases from J, leaving 15 bases between. The CDR3 nucleotides are TGTGCCACCAGCCCCCCCTTCCCAGGGGAGACCCAGTACTTC. Protein product: CATSPPFPGETQYF.

V usage is TRBV3-1 (or the pseudogene TRBV3-2) and J usage is TRBJ1-6; maybe TRBD1 (5 bases). Germline V gives CDR1 LGHDT, CDR2 YNNKEL (reference sequence). The CDR3 is 14 residues long. V lost 1 base to trimming and J lost 9 bases, with 10 bases between them. The CDR3 DNA reads TGTGCCAGCAGCCAAGGGCAGGGTTTTTCACCCCTCCACTTT. Translated: CASSQGQGFSPLHF.

This sequence joins TRBV5-4 and TRBJ2-3; TRBD1 matches at 7 bases. Trimming took 4 bases from V and 8 from J; bases not matched to a gene: 10. The CDR3 length is 14 residues. Germline CDR1 is SGHNT and CDR2 is YYREEE (reference sequence). CDR3: CASSARTGFFTQYF. The DNA for the CDR3 is TGTGCCAGCAGCGCCAGGACAGGTTTTTTTACGCAGTATTTT.

The J gene is TRBJ1-1, the V gene TRBV6-1, with 8 bases that match TRBD1. This CDR3 is built from 12 residues. CDR1 is MNHNS and CDR2 is SASEGT in the germline V gene. V gave up 5 bases and J gave up 7 bases; unmatched junction bases: 3. DNA of the CDR3: TGTGCCAGCAGTCAGGGGGCCGGTGAAGCTTTCTTT. This encodes CASSQGAGEAFF.

V gene TRBV19 combines with J gene TRBJ2-2, with 11 bases that match TRBD2. V gave up 4 bases and J gave up 1 base; unmatched junction bases: 2. This CDR3 is 16 amino acids long. The germline V gene encodes CDR1 LNHDA and CDR2 SQIVND (reference sequence). CDR3 loop: CASSNSGRGNTGELFF. Written as DNA, the CDR3 is TGTGCCAGTAGTAATAGCGGGAGGGGGAACACCGGGGAGCTGTTTTTT.

V and J are TRBV3-1 (or the pseudogene TRBV3-2) and TRBJ1-5, with D uncertain. Deletions cut 1 base from V and 4 bases from J, with 11 bases between. This CDR3 is 15 amino acids long. Germline V lookup: CDR1 LGHDT, CDR2 YNNKEL (reference sequence). The CDR3 is CASSQGIRVNQPQHF. For the CDR3, the DNA is TGTGCCAGCAGCCAAGGCATAAGAGTTAATCAGCCCCAGCATTTT.

The chain uses TRBV5-1 and TRBJ2-1, with a tentative D call TRBD1 (6 bases). The germline V and J ends were trimmed by 4 bases and 6 bases, with 20 bases remaining between them. Germline V gives CDR1 SGHRS, CDR2 YFSETQ. There are 16 residues in the CDR3. For the CDR3, the DNA is TGCGCCAGCAGCGTAGGGGGACCGCCTATTGGCAATGAGCAGTTCTTC. It codes for CASSVGGPPIGNEQFF.

This chain links TRBV6-2 or TRBV6-3 with TRBJ1-5, with D uncertain. Trimming shortened V by 5 bases and J by 11 bases, and 19 bases separated the two germline ends. The CDR3 has 14 amino acids. Per the germline V gene, CDR1 is MNHEY and CDR2 is SVGEGT. The CDR3 coding sequence is TGTGCCAGCAGTGACCTGCTGGTATCAGCGGCCCAGCATTTT. It yields the protein CASSDLLVSAAQHF.

The V gene is TRBV5-1, the J gene TRBJ1-1; no firm D call. V dropped 1 base and J dropped 3 bases, with 10 bases sitting between them. In germline, CDR1 is SGHRS, CDR2 YFSETQ. The CDR3 spans 14 residues. The CDR3 nucleotides read TGCGCCAGCAGCTTGTACCCTACGGACACTGAAGCTTTCTTT. Translated, it gives CASSLYPTDTEAFF.

The V call is TRBV2, the J call TRBJ2-2; D unresolved. Trimming took off 5 bases at V and 2 bases at J, with 6 bases between the two ends. CDR1 and CDR2 from the germline V gene are SNHLY and FYNNEI. The CDR3 sequence is 13 residues long. The DNA for the CDR3 is TGTGCCAGCAGTCCAGTTAACACCGGGGAGCTGTTTTTT. Residues: CASSPVNTGELFF.

The V and J genes are TRBV6-5 and TRBJ2-7, with TRBD1 matching 9 bases. Germline CDR1 is MNHEY and CDR2 is SVGAGI. The CDR3 is 15 amino acids. Trimming cost V 4 bases and J 2 bases; bases outside gene matches: 6. The CDR3 sequence is CASSFTGTGTYEQYF. CDR3 sequence (DNA): TGTGCCAGCAGTTTCACCGGGACAGGGACCTACGAGCAGTACTTC.

The CDR3 DNA reads TGCGCCAGCAGTACGCGAGCAGGGGACACCGGGGAGCTGTTTTTT. This encodes CASSTRAGDTGELFF. This chain links TRBV10-1 with TRBJ2-2, with a possible D match to TRBD1 (6 bases). Germline lookup yields CDR1 WNHNN and CDR2 SYGVQD (reference sequence). The CDR3 has 15 amino acids. The V gene lost 5 bases and the J gene lost 3 bases, with 13 bases spanning the gap.

V usage is TRBV18 and J usage is TRBJ1-1; unclear D gene. CDR3 length: 11 amino acids. Trimming removed 6 bases from V and 4 bases from J, with 6 bases in between. The germline V gene has CDR1 KGHSH and CDR2 LQKENI. The CDR3 loop is CASSPSTEAFF. The CDR3 coding sequence is TGTGCCAGCTCCCCCAGCACTGAAGCTTTCTTT.

J is TRBJ1-4 and V is TRBV6-5; maybe TRBD1 (6 bases). The CDR3 covers 16 residues. Germline assignment: CDR1 MNHEY and CDR2 SVGAGI. Between the trimmed V and J ends, which lost 4 bases and 3 bases, there was a span of 15 bases. CDR3 sequence (DNA): TGTGCCAGCAGTTCCGGTCCGGGGGGCCCTAATGAAAAACTGTTTTTT. Encoded protein: CASSSGPGGPNEKLFF.

This chain uses TRBV5-4 with TRBJ2-1, with D possibly matching TRBD1 (5 bases). Germline CDR1 reads SGHNT; CDR2 reads YYREEE (reference sequence). The CDR3 consists of 15 residues. V was pared by 0 bases and J by 3 bases, with 10 bases between. The CDR3 DNA sequence: TGTGCCAGCAGCTTGGCTGGGGCATACTACAATGAGCAGTTCTTC. It yields the protein CASSLAGAYYNEQFF.

The V gene is TRBV7-2, the J gene TRBJ1-2, with 8 bases lining up with TRBD1. Germline V lookup: CDR1 SGHTA, CDR2 FQGNSA. CDR3 length: 15 amino acids. V shed 5 bases and J 8 bases; nucleotides not matched to a gene: 13. The CDR3, as DNA: TGTGCCAGCAGCCTACATGGACAGGGCGTGGGAGGCTACACCTTC. Protein product: CASSLHGQGVGGYTF.

The chain couples TRBV15 to TRBJ1-1; 9 nucleotides line up with TRBD1. Per germline, CDR1 LNHNV and CDR2 YYDKDF (reference sequence). This CDR3 spans 18 amino acids. The V segment lost 0 bases and the J segment 5 bases; nucleotides outside the gene matches: 13. CDR3 nucleotide sequence: TGTGCCACCAGCAGAGAAATAGGACAACAGGGGGCTCGGACTGAAGCTTTCTTT. Translation gives CATSREIGQQGARTEAFF.